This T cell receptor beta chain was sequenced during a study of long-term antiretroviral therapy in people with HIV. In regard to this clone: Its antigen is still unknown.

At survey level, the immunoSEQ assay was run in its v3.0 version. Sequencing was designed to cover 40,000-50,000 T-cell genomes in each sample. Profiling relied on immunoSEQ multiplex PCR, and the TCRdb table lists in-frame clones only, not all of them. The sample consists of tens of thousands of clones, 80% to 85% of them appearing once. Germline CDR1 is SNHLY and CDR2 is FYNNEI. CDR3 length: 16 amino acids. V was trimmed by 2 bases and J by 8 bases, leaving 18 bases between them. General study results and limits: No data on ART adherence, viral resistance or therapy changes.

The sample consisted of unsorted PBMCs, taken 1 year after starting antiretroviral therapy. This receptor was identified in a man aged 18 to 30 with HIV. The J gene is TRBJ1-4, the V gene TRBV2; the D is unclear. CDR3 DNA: TGTGCCAGCAGTGAAAAACATTTGTTTCGCGGAGAAAAACTGTTTTTT. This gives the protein CASSEKHLFRGEKLFF.